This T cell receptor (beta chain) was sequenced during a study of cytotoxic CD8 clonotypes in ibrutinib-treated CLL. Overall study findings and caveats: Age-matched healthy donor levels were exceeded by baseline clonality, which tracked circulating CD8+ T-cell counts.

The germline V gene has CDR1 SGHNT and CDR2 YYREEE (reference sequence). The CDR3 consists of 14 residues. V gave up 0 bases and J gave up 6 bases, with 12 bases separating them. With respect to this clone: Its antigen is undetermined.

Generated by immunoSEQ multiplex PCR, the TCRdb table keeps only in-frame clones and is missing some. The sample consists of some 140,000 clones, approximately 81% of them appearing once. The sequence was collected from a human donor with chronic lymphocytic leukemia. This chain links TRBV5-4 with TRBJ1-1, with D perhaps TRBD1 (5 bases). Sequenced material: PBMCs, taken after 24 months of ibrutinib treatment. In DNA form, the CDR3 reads TGTGCCAGCAGCTTGGCCGTGGGACGTGCTGAAGCTTTCTTT. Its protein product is CASSLAVGRAEAFF. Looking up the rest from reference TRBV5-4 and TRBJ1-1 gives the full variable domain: ETGVTQSPTHLIKTRGQQVTLRCSSQSGHNTVSWYQQALGQGPQFIFQYYREEENGRGNFPPRFSGLQFPNYSSELNVNALELDDSALYLCASSLAVGRAEAFFGQGTRLTVV.